The sequence of this TCR beta chain was determined in a study of T-cell memory formation after mild COVID-19. Findings and limits, study-wide: Those CD4+ clones that contracted were mainly in CM and EM (CD8+ ones in EMRA).

This CDR3 is 13 amino acids long. V was cut by 7 bases and J by 2 bases, with 10 bases left in between. Remarks on this clonotype: The antigen remains undetermined.

From the 5' RACE reads, TCRdb called clonotypes with MiXCR, one entry per CDR3 protein. The sample records tens of thousands of distinct CDR3 sequences, over 15% being singletons. Sequencing used PBMCs or a T cell subset sorted from them (not recorded which). The gene calls are TRBV12-3 or TRBV12-4 and TRBJ2-3; no clear D. This sequence originates from an adult woman who had mild COVID-19 (a few samples of this study predate the infection). Cell type and time point are not known. Here the CDR3 reads CASTLTLTDTQYF. The CDR3 bases are TGTGCCAGCACCCTGACCCTCACAGATACGCAGTATTTT.